This paragraph reports one T cell receptor (beta chain). The antigen is not known. Germline loops: CDR1 MNHEY, CDR2 SVGEGT. This CDR3 is 14 amino acids long. The V segment lost 6 bases and the J segment 5 bases; nucleotides outside the gene matches: 8. The entry originates in a study of Graves' ophthalmopathy and Graves' hyperthyroidism. Study-wide background: Before any treatment, peripheral blood was taken at the initial diagnosis.

The study, taken as a whole, reports: Classification of ophthalmopathy versus stable hyperthyroidism by a 13-signature model yielded around 90% sensitivity and just over 80% specificity.

Investigators amplified TCR beta CDR3 regions from RNA transcripts. Second-round multiplex PCR followed a first-round RT-PCR using HTBI primers. TCRdb analysed the multiplex PCR reads with MiXCR anew, one entry per CDR3 protein. The repertoire includes about 160,000 distinct CDR3 sequences, roughly 36% of them detected once, and approximately 9% sits in the top ten. Ophthalmopathy donors were characterized by moderate-to-severe activity, CAS of at least 3, NOSPECS of at least 4, and duration under 3 months. Patients were excluded if they had other autoimmune diseases or uncontrolled infections, and likewise if pregnancy or lactation applied.

The sequencing sample was made of peripheral blood. This receptor was taken from a man aged 25 to 40 with Graves' ophthalmopathy. The rearrangement uses TRBV6-2 or TRBV6-3 and TRBJ2-5; 8 nucleotides agree with TRBD1. CDR3 bases: TGTGCCAGCAGCTTTGACAGGGGAAGGGAGACCCAGTACTTC. This codes for CASSFDRGRETQYF.